This is a list of T cell receptor beta chains from one sample in a study of T-cell reconstitution after alpha-beta-depleted transplantation in children. TCRdb analysed the PCR reads with MiXCR anew, one entry per CDR3 protein. The sample lists 250,000 or so distinct CDR3 sequences, around 8% occurring once. The specimen was PBMCs, mostly from graft donor cells, collected 180 days after TCRalphabeta/CD19-depleted stem cell transplant. Every receptor here comes from a male patient younger than 18 who had a stem cell transplant for acute lymphoblastic leukemia, so the T cells may come from the graft donor. Both conserved end residues are part of each CDR3. A D gene is named only where the DNA matches it firmly. Not all rows give a size; the values are once, few, many and, for expanded clones, a class.

TRBJ2-7 - many TRBV9 CASSVGAGTYEQYF TGTGCCAGCAGCGTAGGGGCAGGGACTTACGAGCAGTACTTC
TRBJ2-7 - many TRBV5-1 CASSFRDPLEEQYF TGCGCCAGCAGCTTCCGGGACCCGTTAGAGGAGCAGTACTTC
TRBJ2-2 - many TRBV6-2/TRBV6-3 CASRLTGAPIATGELFF TGTGCCAGCAGGCTCACCGGGGCCCCTATCGCCACCGGGGAGCTGTTTTTT
TRBJ2-7 TRBD2 many TRBV25-1 CASSGRLAGVETYEQYF TGTGCCAGCAGTGGGCGACTAGCGGGAGTCGAGACCTACGAGCAGTACTTC
TRBJ2-3 - many TRBV6-4 CASSVQGSGTDTQYF TGTGCCAGCAGTGTTCAGGGGAGCGGCACAGATACGCAGTATTTT
TRBJ2-3 - many TRBV20-1 CSAYLGATQYF TGCAGTGCTTATCTGGGGGCTACGCAGTATTTT
TRBJ1-1 - many TRBV28 CASSSRQVIGAFF TGTGCCAGCAGTTCCCGACAGGTTATTGGAGCTTTCTTT
TRBJ2-3 - many TRBV5-8 CASSFNWPTGDTQYF TGTGCCAGCAGCTTTAACTGGCCCACCGGGGATACGCAGTATTTT
TRBJ1-1 - many TRBV5-1 CASSLQNRLLDEAFF TGCGCCAGCAGTCTACAAAACAGACTCCTCGATGAAGCTTTCTTT
TRBJ2-5 - - TRBV28 CASSWDTQETQYF TGTGCCAGCAGTTGGGACACCCAAGAGACCCAGTACTTC
TRBJ2-5 - many TRBV28 CASSFLGISQETQYF TGTGCCAGCAGTTTTCTAGGGATCAGTCAAGAGACCCAGTACTTC
TRBJ2-4 TRBD2 - TRBV5-7 CASSLEREWGDIQYF TGTGCCAGCAGCCTTGAGCGGGAGTGGGGGGACATTCAGTACTTC
TRBJ1-1 - many TRBV11-2 CASSLGLMAFF TGTGCCAGCAGCTTAGGACTGATGGCTTTCTTT
TRBJ2-5 TRBD1 few TRBV11-2 CASSFLQGRGETQYF TGTGCCAGCAGCTTCCTACAGGGGAGAGGAGAGACCCAGTACTTC
TRBJ2-2 TRBD2 many TRBV5-1 CASSPLAGLAVENTGELFF TGCGCCAGCAGCCCCCTGGCGGGGCTAGCGGTCGAGAACACCGGGGAGCTGTTTTTT
TRBJ2-2 - many TRBV24-1 CATKVRELTGELFF TGTGCCACCAAGGTCAGGGAGCTCACCGGGGAGCTGTTTTTT
TRBJ1-5 - many TRBV7-2 CASSSGVNQPQHF TGTGCCAGCAGCTCAGGAGTCAATCAGCCCCAGCATTTT
TRBJ2-2 TRBD1 - TRBV28 CASSNPGQGKDTGELFF TGTGCCAGCAGTAACCCGGGACAGGGGAAGGACACCGGGGAGCTGTTTTTT
TRBJ2-3 - many TRBV13 CASSPRTGSTDTQYF TGTGCCAGCAGCCCCCGGACTGGAAGCACAGATACGCAGTATTTT
TRBJ2-1 - many TRBV5-4 CASSLPVPTYNEQFF TGTGCCAGCAGCTTGCCCGTCCCAACCTACAATGAGCAGTTCTTC
TRBJ2-1 - many TRBV6-2/TRBV6-3 CASSYRGPGDTRYNEQFF TGTGCCAGCAGTTACCGGGGACCCGGGGACACCAGATACAATGAGCAGTTCTTC
TRBJ1-5 - many TRBV12-3/TRBV12-4 CASSTLSGLRPQHF TGTGCCAGCAGTACACTTTCAGGTTTAAGGCCCCAGCATTTT
TRBJ2-1 - - TRBV20-1 CSALKGGSSYNEQFF TGCAGTGCCCTCAAAGGGGGATCCTCCTACAATGAGCAGTTCTTC
TRBJ2-1 TRBD1 many TRBV5-1 CASSLATGAYNEQFF TGCGCCAGCAGCTTGGCAACAGGGGCCTACAATGAGCAGTTCTTC
TRBJ2-7 - many TRBV12-3/TRBV12-4 CASSLRGRPNEQYF TGTGCCAGCAGTTTACGGGGGCGTCCCAACGAGCAGTACTTC
TRBJ1-1 - - TRBV5-5 CASSLMNLGHTEAFF TGTGCCAGCAGCTTGATGAATCTGGGACACACTGAAGCTTTCTTT
TRBJ1-2 - many TRBV7-3 CASSLRASGVGHGYTF TGTGCCAGCAGCTTAAGGGCCAGTGGGGTAGGACATGGCTACACCTTC
TRBJ1-2 - many TRBV12-3/TRBV12-4 CASLNPREDGYTF TGTGCCAGCCTTAACCCCAGGGAGGATGGCTACACCTTC
TRBJ2-3 - many TRBV6-5 CASRSRTRPSTDTQYF TGTGCCAGCAGGTCCAGGACACGGCCTAGCACAGATACGCAGTATTTT
TRBJ2-3 TRBD2 many TRBV6-2/TRBV6-3 CASSGLGLAGGVDTQYF TGTGCCAGCAGTGGCCTGGGACTAGCGGGAGGTGTAGATACGCAGTATTTT
TRBJ2-3 TRBD1 many TRBV7-2 CASSFDRANTQYF TGTGCCAGCAGCTTTGACAGGGCCAATACGCAGTATTTT
TRBJ2-7 - many TRBV3-1 CASSQDPELFYEQYF TGTGCCAGCAGCCAAGATCCTGAGTTATTCTACGAGCAGTACTTC
TRBJ2-1 - many TRBV4-2 CASSQDNPYYKQFF TGTGCCAGCAGCCAAGATAACCCGTACTATAAGCAGTTCTTC
TRBJ2-7 - many TRBV4-3 CASSQDRGGGGVNEQYF TGCGCCAGCAGCCAAGATAGGGGAGGAGGGGGCGTGAACGAGCAGTACTTC
TRBJ1-2 - many TRBV7-2 CASSLVQGNGYTF TGTGCCAGCAGCTTAGTACAGGGTAATGGCTACACCTTC
TRBJ2-7 - many TRBV28 CASTPSRIFSYEQYF TGTGCCAGCACCCCCAGCAGGATTTTCTCCTACGAGCAGTACTTC
TRBJ1-2 - many TRBV5-5 CASSLAILGGQGYTF TGTGCCAGCAGCTTGGCCATACTCGGGGGTCAGGGCTACACCTTC
TRBJ2-5 TRBD1 many TRBV2 CATGQGQETQYF TGTGCCACAGGACAGGGACAAGAGACCCAGTACTTC
TRBJ2-7 TRBD2 many TRBV3-1 CASSHPTGLARPYEQYF TGTGCCAGCAGCCACCCGACGGGACTAGCGCGACCCTACGAGCAGTACTTC
TRBJ2-3 TRBD2 many TRBV6-2/TRBV6-3 CASSYSELAGADTQYF TGTGCCAGCAGTTACTCGGAGCTAGCGGGGGCTGATACGCAGTATTTT
TRBJ1-5 TRBD1 many TRBV19 CASSGGGYSNQPQHF TGTGCCAGTAGTGGAGGGGGCTATAGCAATCAGCCCCAGCATTTT
TRBJ2-2 - many TRBV20-1 CSAKRRGGTGELFF TGCAGTGCGAAAAGAAGGGGTGGGACCGGGGAGCTGTTTTTT
TRBJ1-4 - many TRBV20-1 CSARIKGLGEKLFF TGCAGTGCCCGCATCAAGGGCCTTGGTGAAAAACTGTTTTTT
TRBJ1-4 - many TRBV2 CASSGRQVATNEKLFF TGTGCCAGCAGTGGCCGACAGGTGGCTACTAATGAAAAACTGTTTTTT
TRBJ2-1 - many TRBV3-1 CASSQSGAYYNEQFF TGTGCCAGCAGCCAATCGGGGGCTTACTACAATGAGCAGTTCTTC
TRBJ2-7 TRBD2 many TRBV20-1 CSASQAGGHEQYF TGCAGTGCTAGCCAAGCGGGAGGCCACGAGCAGTACTTC
TRBJ2-6 - - TRBV12-3/TRBV12-4 CASSFMGTGANVLTF TGTGCCAGCAGTTTTATGGGGACTGGGGCCAACGTCCTGACTTTC
TRBJ1-1 TRBD1 many TRBV6-6 CASSYGTGNTEAFF TGTGCCAGCAGTTACGGGACAGGGAACACTGAAGCTTTCTTT
TRBJ2-7 - many TRBV5-1 CASSLEGVEQYF TGCGCCAGCAGCTTGGAAGGGGTCGAGCAGTACTTC
TRBJ2-5 - few TRBV21-1 CASSKWAGEQETQYF TGTGCCAGCAGCAAATGGGCGGGAGAGCAAGAGACCCAGTACTTC
TRBJ2-7 TRBD2 many TRBV5-5 CASSLNPGSAGIGEQYF TGTGCCAGCAGCTTGAATCCAGGATCAGCGGGGATCGGCGAGCAGTACTTC
TRBJ2-3 - many TRBV9 CASSVGGVVGTDTQYF TGTGCCAGCAGCGTTGGAGGGGTAGTAGGCACAGATACGCAGTATTTT
TRBJ2-5 - many TRBV12-3/TRBV12-4 CASSLAGESQYF TGTGCCAGCAGTCTAGCAGGGGAGAGTCAGTACTTC
TRBJ1-1 - many TRBV15 CATSRVGTEAFF TGTGCCACCAGCAGAGTGGGGACTGAAGCTTTCTTT
TRBJ1-5 TRBD1 few TRBV19 CASIRGGTVNNQPQHF TGTGCCAGTATCCGGGGGGGGACAGTGAATAATCAGCCCCAGCATTTT
TRBJ2-2 - - TRBV5-1 CASRLLAGSGELFF TGCGCCAGCAGACTCTTGGCGGGGTCCGGGGAGCTGTTTTTT
TRBJ2-1 - many TRBV5-6 CASGNPRKGTYNEQFF TGTGCCAGCGGAAATCCGAGGAAGGGTACCTACAATGAGCAGTTCTTC
TRBJ1-5 - many TRBV3-1 CASSQSRDQPQHF TGTGCCAGCAGCCAAAGTAGGGATCAGCCCCAGCATTTT
TRBJ2-1 - many TRBV7-2 CASSLEGLPPNEQFF TGTGCCAGCAGCTTAGAGGGGTTACCCCCTAATGAGCAGTTCTTC